This T cell receptor (beta chain) was identified during a study of CXCR3-negative and CXCR3-positive naive CD8 T cells. Study findings and constraints: Diversity in memory CD8+ cells fell much lower than the comparably high levels seen in both naive subsets.

UMI labels and 5' RACE were used to prepare the TRB cDNA libraries. TCRdb re-called the 5' RACE reads; one entry per CDR3 protein, DNA not given. The ten most abundant clones cover roughly 0.99% of a sample with about 90,000 distinct CDR3 sequences. As regards this clonotype: Its antigen is undetermined.

The sample comprised naive CXCR3- CD8+ T cells from blood. As for subset: CD45RO-CCR7+CD27+CD95- naive CD8+ T cells lacking CXCR3 (TNR3-). The source of this sequence is a human donor in good health. Some clones in this sample may be carry-over from other donors' samples.

This chain's CDR3 is CASSLSLAGGEFSYNEQFF. The chain couples TRBV12-3 or TRBV12-4 to TRBJ2-1; TCRdb's D call, TRBD2, is unchecked because there is no DNA. CDR3 length: 19 residues.